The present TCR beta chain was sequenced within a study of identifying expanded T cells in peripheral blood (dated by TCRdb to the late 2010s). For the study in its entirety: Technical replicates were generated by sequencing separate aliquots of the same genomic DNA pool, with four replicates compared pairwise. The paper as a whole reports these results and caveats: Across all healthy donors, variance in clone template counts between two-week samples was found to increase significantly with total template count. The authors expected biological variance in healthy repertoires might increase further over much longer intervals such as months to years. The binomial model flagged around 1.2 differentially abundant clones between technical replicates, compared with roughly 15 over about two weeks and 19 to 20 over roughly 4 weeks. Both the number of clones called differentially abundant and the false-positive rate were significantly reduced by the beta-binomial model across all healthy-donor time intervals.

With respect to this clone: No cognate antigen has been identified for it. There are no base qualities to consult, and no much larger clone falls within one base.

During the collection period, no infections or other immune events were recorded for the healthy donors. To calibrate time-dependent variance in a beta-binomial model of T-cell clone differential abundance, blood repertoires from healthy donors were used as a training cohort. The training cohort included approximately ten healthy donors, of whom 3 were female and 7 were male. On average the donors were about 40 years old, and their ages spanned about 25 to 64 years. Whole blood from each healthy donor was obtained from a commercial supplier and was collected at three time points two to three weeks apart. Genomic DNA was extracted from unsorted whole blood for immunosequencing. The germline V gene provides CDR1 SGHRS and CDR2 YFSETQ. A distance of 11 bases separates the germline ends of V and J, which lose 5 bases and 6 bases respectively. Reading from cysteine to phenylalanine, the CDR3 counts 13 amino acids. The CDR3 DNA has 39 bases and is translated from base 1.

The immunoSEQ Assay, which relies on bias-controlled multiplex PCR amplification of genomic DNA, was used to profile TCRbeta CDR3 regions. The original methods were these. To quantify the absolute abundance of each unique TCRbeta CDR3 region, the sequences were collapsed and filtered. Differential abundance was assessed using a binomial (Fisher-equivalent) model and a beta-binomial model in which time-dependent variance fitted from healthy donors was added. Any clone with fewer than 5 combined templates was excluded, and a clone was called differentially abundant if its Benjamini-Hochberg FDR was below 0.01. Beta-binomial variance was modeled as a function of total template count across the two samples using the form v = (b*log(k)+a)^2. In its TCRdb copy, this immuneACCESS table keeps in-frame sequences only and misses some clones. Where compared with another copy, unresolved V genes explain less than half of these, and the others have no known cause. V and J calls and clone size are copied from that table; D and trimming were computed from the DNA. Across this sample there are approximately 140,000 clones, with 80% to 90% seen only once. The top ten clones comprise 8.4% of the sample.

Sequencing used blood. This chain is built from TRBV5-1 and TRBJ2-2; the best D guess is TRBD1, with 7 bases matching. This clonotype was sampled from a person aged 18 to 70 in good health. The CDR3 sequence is CASSDREAGELFF. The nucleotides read TGCGCCAGCAGTGACAGGGAGGCCGGGGAGCTGTTTTTT.